These 27 T cell receptor beta chains came from one sample sequenced in a study of cytomegalovirus exposure and HLA in healthy donors. Produced via immunoSEQ multiplex PCR; TCRdb's table is partial and in-frame only. This table holds some 59,000 clones, about nine tenths found once. Input material: PBMCs. The receptors originated from a woman aged 18 to 35 in good health and CMV-seropositive.

The rearrangement joins TRBV2 to TRBJ2-6; TRBD1 might be the D (5 bases). Germline V gene sequence: CDR1 SNHLY, CDR2 FYNNEI. Trimming shortened V by 2 bases and J by 10 bases, and 9 bases separated the two germline ends. The CDR3 spans 13 residues. The CDR3, as DNA: TGTGCCAGCAGTGAACAGGGCAGAAACGTCCTGACTTTC. Translation gives CASSEQGRNVLTF.

This rearrangement joins TRBV28 to TRBJ2-7, with D maybe TRBD2 (5 bases). This CDR3 spans 16 amino acids. Germline CDR1 and CDR2: MDHEN and SYDVKM. V was clipped by 7 bases and J by 6 bases, with 25 bases between them. The CDR3 is CASNPNFRRANAEQYF. In DNA, the CDR3 is TGTGCCAGCAACCCTAACTTCCGGCGGGCTAACGCCGAGCAGTACTTC.

This chain connects TRBV11-3 to TRBJ1-1; 7 positions agree with TRBD1. There are 13 residues in the CDR3. In germline, CDR1 is SGHNT, CDR2 YENEEA. J lost 1 base, V lost 5 bases, and 1 base had no gene match. This chain's CDR3 is CASSHRGNTEAFF. The CDR3 nucleotides read TGTGCCAGCAGCCACAGGGGGAACACTGAAGCTTTCTTT.

This chain uses TRBV7-9 with TRBJ1-2; TRBD1 matches at 8 bases. Germline CDR1 reads SEHNR; CDR2 reads FQNEAQ (reference sequence). V lost 5 bases to trimming and J lost 0 bases; unmatched junction nucleotides: 5. The CDR3 sequence is 15 residues long. The CDR3 DNA sequence: TGTGCCAGCAGCCCCCGGACAGGGACTAACTATGGCTACACCTTC. This codes for CASSPRTGTNYGYTF.

This clone turned up a few times. This chain connects TRBV19 to TRBJ1-2; 7 bases are a match to TRBD1. Germline V lookup: CDR1 LNHDA, CDR2 SQIVND (reference sequence). The CDR3 has 16 amino acids. V dropped 3 bases and J dropped 2; count of bases not matched to a gene: 9. For the CDR3, the DNA is TGTGCCAGTAGTATCGGGCCAGGGGGGTTGAACTATGGCTACACCTTC. It yields the protein CASSIGPGGLNYGYTF.

The chain recombines TRBV2 with TRBJ1-3; D may be TRBD1 (6 bases). CDR3 size: 13 residues. V gave up 8 bases and J gave up 1 base, with 9 bases separating them. Germline CDR1 SNHLY, CDR2 FYNNEI. For the CDR3, the DNA is TGTGCCAGCGGACAGTTGTCTGGAAACACCATATATTTT. This encodes CASGQLSGNTIYF.

J is TRBJ1-3 and V is TRBV15; no firm D call. Looked up from germline, CDR1 is LNHNV and CDR2 is YYDKDF (reference sequence). This CDR3 region has 15 residues. V dropped 2 bases and J dropped 0 bases, with 8 bases sitting between them. CDR3 loop: CATSRSKSSGNTIYF. The CDR3 region has the DNA TGTGCCACCAGCAGATCCAAGAGCTCTGGAAACACCATATATTTT.

This chain connects TRBV6-5 to TRBJ2-2; 8 bases fit TRBD2. From germline, CDR1 is MNHEY and CDR2 SVGAGI. After removal of 6 bases from V and 3 bases from J, the junction contained 3 bases not matched to a gene. This CDR3 contains 14 residues. The CDR3, as DNA: TGTGCCAGCAGGTCGGGGGGGTACACCGGGGAGCTGTTTTTT. This codes for CASRSGGYTGELFF.

The V gene is TRBV27, the J gene TRBJ1-1; a weak D match, TRBD1 (5 bases). The CDR3 runs 15 residues. V lost 1 base to trimming and J lost 0 bases, with 9 bases between them. Germline loops: CDR1 MNHEY, CDR2 SMNVEV (reference sequence). DNA for the CDR3: TGTGCCAGCAGTTTATTTCCGGGGGTGAACACTGAAGCTTTCTTT. This codes for CASSLFPGVNTEAFF.

The V gene is TRBV29-1, the J gene TRBJ1-5; tentatively, D is TRBD1 (5 bases). This CDR3 has 13 amino acids. From germline, CDR1 is SQVTM and CDR2 ANQGSEA. Trimming removed 6 bases at V and 0 bases at J, with 9 bases between. The CDR3 here is CSVGRDSNQPQHF. DNA of the CDR3: TGCAGCGTGGGGCGGGATAGCAATCAGCCCCAGCATTTT.

Concerning this clone: This same CDR3 is encoded by further DNA sequences in the sample. This chain uses TRBV7-2 with TRBJ2-3; 15 nucleotides agree with TRBD2. The CDR3 loop spans 16 amino acids. In germline, CDR1 is SGHTA, CDR2 FQGNSA. Losses at the gene ends were 5 bases for V and 4 bases for J; bases not matched to a gene: 4. As DNA, the CDR3 is TGTGCCAGCAGCCGGACTAGCGGGGGGGCTTCAGATACGCAGTATTTT. It is translated as CASSRTSGGASDTQYF.

The rearrangement joins TRBV4-1 to TRBJ2-2; TRBD2 might be the D (6 bases). This CDR3 is built from 14 residues. Germline CDR1 reads MGHRA; CDR2 reads YSYEKL. The V end was cut by 3 bases, the J end by 7 bases, with 12 bases between. The CDR3 region has the DNA TGCGCCAGCAGCCAGGGAGGTCTTGACGGGGAGCTGTTTTTT. Its protein product is CASSQGGLDGELFF.

The chain couples TRBV29-1 to TRBJ1-5; D gene uncertain. The CDR3 has 12 amino acids. Trimming shortened V by 4 bases and J by 6 bases, and 10 bases separated the two germline ends. From germline, CDR1 is SQVTM and CDR2 ANQGSEA. The CDR3 loop is CSVAEVGQPQHF. The CDR3 DNA reads TGCAGCGTTGCCGAGGTAGGTCAGCCCCAGCATTTT.

The chain uses TRBV7-2 and TRBJ1-5; maybe TRBD1 (6 bases). Germline CDR1 and CDR2: SGHTA and FQGNSA. Trimming removed 3 bases at V and 7 bases at J, with 10 bases between. CDR3 length equals 13 residues. CDR3 sequence: CASSFTGNQPQHF. The CDR3 DNA sequence: TGTGCCAGCAGCTTTACAGGGAACCAGCCCCAGCATTTT.

The CDR3 DNA sequence: TGTGCCAGCAGCCCTGGACATAGCAATCAGCCCCAGCATTTT. Amino acid sequence: CASSPGHSNQPQHF. This chain joins TRBV6-5 and TRBJ1-5, with D maybe TRBD1 (5 bases). Germline V gene sequence: CDR1 MNHEY, CDR2 SVGAGI. Trimming shortened V by 6 bases and J by 0 bases, and 9 bases separated the two germline ends. The CDR3 has 14 residues.

The chain has TRBV2 and TRBJ2-1; no clear D. CDR3 length: 13 residues. Trimming shortened V by 4 bases and J by 0 bases, and 4 bases separated the two germline ends. Germline CDR1 SNHLY, CDR2 FYNNEI. The CDR3 DNA reads as TGTGCCAGCAGTGGCGACTCCTACAATGAGCAGTTCTTC. Translating it yields CASSGDSYNEQFF.

The CDR3 nucleotides read TGTGCCAGCTCTGGACAGGGGGTTTTCAATCAGCCCCAGCATTTT. The encoded protein is CASSGQGVFNQPQHF. V is TRBV2 and J is TRBJ1-5; 10 bases map to TRBD1. With 8 bases clipped from V and 3 bases from J, the junction kept 7 bases outside the gene matches. The CDR3 has 15 amino acids. Germline V lookup: CDR1 SNHLY, CDR2 FYNNEI. Full variable domain (missing parts from reference TRBV2 and TRBJ1-5): EPEVTQTPSHQVTQMGQEVILRCVPISNHLYFYWYRQILGQKVEFLVSFYNNEISEKSEIFDDQFSVERPDGSNFTLKIRSTKLEDSAMYFCASSGQGVFNQPQHFGDGTRLSIL.

This chain uses TRBV5-1 with TRBJ2-7, with D tentatively TRBD1 (5 bases). V lost 4 bases to trimming and J lost 3 bases, with 17 bases between them. The CDR3 runs to 15 residues. CDR1 is SGHRS and CDR2 is YFSETQ in the germline V gene. CDR3 sequence: CASSLSPRVGYEQYF. CDR3 bases: TGCGCCAGCAGCCTCTCCCCCAGGGTAGGCTACGAGCAGTACTTC.

This sequence joins TRBV30 and TRBJ1-1; D is uncertain. In germline, CDR1 is GTSNPN, CDR2 SVGIG (reference sequence). This CDR3 comprises 11 residues. V was shortened by 7 bases and J by 3 bases, with 9 bases between the two germline ends. This CDR3 reads CALGQYTEAFF. Written as DNA, the CDR3 is TGTGCCTTGGGCCAATACACTGAAGCTTTCTTT.

The chain combines TRBV4-1 with TRBJ1-2, with 8 bases that match TRBD1. CDR3 length: 14 amino acids. J gave up 2 bases and V 1 base, and 0 bases lay outside the gene matches. Germline CDR1 and CDR2: MGHRA and YSYEKL. The CDR3 sequence is CASSQGTGNYGYTF. The CDR3 bases are TGCGCCAGCAGCCAAGGGACAGGGAACTATGGCTACACCTTC.

The gene calls are TRBV7-3 and TRBJ2-2; 9 bases are shared with TRBD2. The CDR3 consists of 16 residues. CDR1 and CDR2 (germline): SGHTA, FQGTGA. With V trimmed by 5 bases and J by 0 bases, 4 bases remained unmatched. The CDR3 bases are TGTGCCAGCAGCAGACTAGCGGCGACGAACACCGGGGAGCTGTTTTTT. It yields the protein CASSRLAATNTGELFF.

The chain employs TRBV27 and TRBJ2-7; D perhaps matches TRBD1 (5 bases). Germline CDR1 MNHEY, CDR2 SMNVEV (reference sequence). Trimming left V 3 bases short and J 5 bases short, with 11 bases between. The length of the CDR3 is 13 residues. The CDR3 loop reads CASSFVGAHEQYF. CDR3 bases: TGTGCCAGCAGTTTTGTAGGGGCTCACGAGCAGTACTTC.

The V and J genes are TRBV7-8 and TRBJ1-1; D remains ambiguous. This CDR3 has 17 residues. Trimming removed 5 bases at V and 4 bases at J, with 23 bases between. Germline V gene sequence: CDR1 SGHVS, CDR2 FQNEAQ. Here the CDR3 reads CASSPRNSGIRTTEAFF. CDR3 DNA: TGTGCCAGCAGCCCAAGAAACAGCGGTATTAGGACCACTGAAGCTTTCTTT.

The genes are TRBV19 and TRBJ2-7; 7 bases map to TRBD1. The V segment lost 6 bases and the J segment 0 bases; nucleotides outside the gene matches: 5. The CDR3 has 14 amino acids. Germline assignment: CDR1 LNHDA and CDR2 SQIVND (reference sequence). CDR3 nucleotides: TGTGCCAGTAGCCGACAGGGCCCCTCCTACGAGCAGTACTTC. Amino acids: CASSRQGPSYEQYF.

The chain has TRBV27 and TRBJ1-1; D perhaps matches TRBD1 (6 bases). V dropped 6 bases and J dropped 4 bases, with 15 bases sitting between them. CDR1 and CDR2 from the germline V gene are MNHEY and SMNVEV (reference sequence). The CDR3 is made up of 14 amino acids. DNA for the CDR3: TGTGCCAGCAGACAATTACAGGGTTTCACTGAAGCTTTCTTT. This sequence encodes CASRQLQGFTEAFF.

This clone was detected only once. The gene calls are TRBV5-6 and TRBJ1-2, with D uncertain. Looked up from germline, CDR1 is SGHDT and CDR2 is YYEEEE. The CDR3 sequence is 14 residues long. V was shortened by 4 bases and J by 0 bases, with 10 bases between the two germline ends. CDR3 in amino acids: CASSPRQSNYGYTF. CDR3 bases: TGTGCCAGCAGCCCGAGACAATCTAACTATGGCTACACCTTC.

This clone has more than one count but fewer than ten. This chain joins TRBV30 and TRBJ2-1; 11 bases are a match to TRBD2. CDR1 GTSNPN and CDR2 SVGIG come from the germline V gene (reference sequence). The CDR3 sequence is 14 residues long. V dropped 5 bases and J dropped 8; count of bases not matched to a gene: 8. Here the CDR3 DNA reads TGTGCCTGGTCAAGGGTAGCGGGGGGGTATGAGCAGTTCTTC. Translating it yields CAWSRVAGGYEQFF.